These 23 T cell receptor beta chains were sequenced from one sample in a study of blood T cell repertoires in COVID-19. TCRdb's table, derived via immunoSEQ multiplex PCR, lists solely in-frame clones and lacks some. The sample has roughly 41,000 clones; 85% are singletons. The sample comprised peripheral blood. The source of these receptors is a man aged 45-65 years with active COVID-19.

The chain has TRBV7-2 and TRBJ2-5; TRBD2 aligns across 11 bases. Germline-derived CDR1 and CDR2 are SGHTA and FQGNSA. Germline trimming cut 3 bases from V and 1 base from J; bases unmatched to any gene: 10. The CDR3 extends over 18 amino acids. Here the CDR3 DNA reads TGTGCCAGCAGCTTTTCCGGACTAGCGGGTCCCCGCCAAGAGACCCAGTACTTC. Its translation: CASSFSGLAGPRQETQYF.

This clone was seen once. V gene TRBV24-1 combines with J gene TRBJ2-3, with 9 bases aligning to TRBD1. CDR3 length: 15 residues. The ends lost 3 bases at V and 4 bases at J; junction bases unmatched: 4. Looked up from germline, CDR1 is KGHDR and CDR2 is SFDVKD. The CDR3 here is CATSDRTGVADTQYF. CDR3 DNA: TGTGCCACCAGTGATCGGACAGGGGTCGCAGATACGCAGTATTTT.

This rearrangement joins TRBV12-3 or TRBV12-4 to TRBJ2-7; 8 bases are a match to TRBD1. After removal of 3 bases from V and 6 bases from J, the junction contained 4 bases not matched to a gene. The CDR3 is made up of 13 amino acids. The CDR3 spells CASSFGRGLEQYF. The DNA of the CDR3 is TGTGCCAGCAGTTTTGGCAGGGGGCTCGAGCAGTACTTC.

This clone was observed a single time. The chain links TRBV2 to TRBJ2-2; D not certain. This CDR3 is built from 15 residues. V lost 4 bases to trimming and J lost 1 base, with 10 bases between them. Germline V gene data show CDR1 as SNHLY and CDR2 as FYNNEI. The CDR3 loop is CASSGKRLNTGELFF. The CDR3 nucleotides read TGTGCCAGCAGTGGGAAAAGACTGAACACCGGGGAGCTGTTTTTT.

The V call is TRBV11-2, the J call TRBJ2-1; 7 bases fit TRBD2. CDR1 and CDR2 (germline): SGHAT, FQNNGV. V shed 11 bases, J shed 3 bases, and the junction held 10 bases outside the gene matches. The CDR3 covers 14 residues. The CDR3 DNA follows: TGTGCCGCCAGCCTGGGGGGGGACTACAATGAGCAGTTCTTC. It translates to CAASLGGDYNEQFF.

This chain links TRBV5-1 with TRBJ2-6; D unclear. This CDR3 spans 17 amino acids. V lost 2 bases and J lost 1, with 13 bases in between. The germline V gene has CDR1 SGHRS and CDR2 YFSETQ. CDR3 residues: CASSFDGRTSGANVLTF. The CDR3 DNA sequence: TGCGCCAGCAGCTTTGATGGCCGAACGTCTGGGGCCAACGTCCTGACTTTC.

V is TRBV2 and J is TRBJ1-4, with unresolved D. The CDR3 sequence is 15 residues long. Germline V CDR1 and CDR2: SNHLY, FYNNEI. With 5 bases removed from V and 7 bases from J, the gap between germline ends came to 17 bases. As DNA, the CDR3 is TGTGCCAGCAGTCGAAGAGTAGGGAGCGGTGAAAAACTGTTTTTT. This encodes CASSRRVGSGEKLFF.

The chain recombines TRBV3-1 (or the pseudogene TRBV3-2) with TRBJ2-1; 11 bases align to TRBD1. Per germline, CDR1 LGHDT and CDR2 YNNKEL (reference sequence). V lost 1 base, J lost 8 bases, and 7 bases stayed unmatched. The CDR3 consists of 16 residues. The CDR3 sequence: CASSQGVDRGQDEQFF. DNA of the CDR3: TGTGCCAGCAGCCAAGGGGTGGACAGGGGGCAAGATGAGCAGTTCTTC.

The chain links TRBV7-6 to TRBJ2-6; 8 nucleotides match TRBD2. The CDR3 extends over 17 amino acids. The V segment lost 6 bases and the J segment 0 bases; nucleotides outside the gene matches: 7. Per germline, CDR1 SGHVS and CDR2 FNYEAQ. As DNA, the CDR3 is TGTGCCAGCAGTGTCCGGGGGGGGCTCTCTGGGGCCAACGTCCTGACTTTC. It codes for CASSVRGGLSGANVLTF.

This clone has a single count. V gene TRBV4-1 combines with J gene TRBJ1-5, with TRBD1 matching 9 bases. Unmatched junction bases numbered 9, after V lost 3 bases and J lost 6 bases. Per the germline V gene, CDR1 is MGHRA and CDR2 is YSYEKL. The CDR3 consists of 16 residues. CDR3 sequence: CASSHPPGQGSQPQHF. The CDR3 DNA sequence: TGCGCCAGCAGCCATCCACCGGGACAGGGATCTCAGCCCCAGCATTTT.

This chain uses TRBV24-1 with TRBJ2-3; 9 bases fit TRBD1. The CDR3 totals 15 residues. J gave up 5 bases and V 3 bases, and 5 bases lay outside the gene matches. In germline, CDR1 is KGHDR, CDR2 SFDVKD. As DNA, the CDR3 is TGTGCCACCAGTGATGCCGGGACAGGGTTAGATACGCAGTATTTT. Translated, it gives CATSDAGTGLDTQYF.

Only a few counts were recorded for this clone. The J gene is TRBJ1-2, the V gene TRBV5-1; D remains unclear. There are 14 residues in the CDR3. Per germline, CDR1 SGHRS and CDR2 YFSETQ. The ends were cut back, 4 bases at V and 5 bases at J, with 15 bases in the middle. The CDR3 bases are TGCGCCAGCAGCCCGGCGGGTTCCGGGTATGGCTACACCTTC. Translated, it gives CASSPAGSGYGYTF.

This CDR3 reads CSARGNTGELFF. As DNA, the CDR3 is TGCAGCGCGCGAGGGAACACCGGGGAGCTGTTTTTT. The chain has TRBV29-1 and TRBJ2-2; D remains unclear. Germline V gene data show CDR1 as SQVTM and CDR2 as ANQGSEA. The CDR3 length is 12 residues. V lost 7 bases, J lost 1 base, and 7 bases lay in between.

The chain recombines TRBV2 with TRBJ1-2; D is possibly TRBD1 (5 bases). This CDR3 is built from 13 residues. V was pared by 6 bases and J by 4 bases, with 12 bases between. Germline lookup yields CDR1 SNHLY and CDR2 FYNNEI. DNA for the CDR3: TGTGCCAGCAGGGAGGGGTTTGGCTATGGCTACACCTTC. It yields the protein CASREGFGYGYTF.

This chain connects TRBV3-1 (or the pseudogene TRBV3-2) to TRBJ2-3; unclear D gene. The V and J ends lost 5 bases and 5 bases respectively, with 8 bases between them. This CDR3 has 12 amino acids. Germline CDR1 reads LGHDT; CDR2 reads YNNKEL (reference sequence). The CDR3 here is CASSLRKDTQYF. CDR3 nucleotide sequence: TGTGCCAGCAGCTTGAGAAAAGATACGCAGTATTTT.

This chain connects TRBV13 to TRBJ1-1; tentative D call: TRBD1 (5 bases). The CDR3 runs to 15 residues. Germline V gene sequence: CDR1 PRHDT, CDR2 FYEKMQ (reference sequence). V was cut by 0 bases and J by 1 base, with 9 bases left in between. The DNA of the CDR3 is TGTGCCAGCAGCTTAGGGTGGGGGGGGAACACTGAAGCTTTCTTT. Translated, it gives CASSLGWGGNTEAFF. The full variable domain, rest sourced from reference TRBV13 and TRBJ1-1, is AAGVIQSPRHLIKEKRETATLKCYPIPRHDTVYWYQQGPGQDPQFLISFYEKMQSDKGSIPDRFSAQQFSDYHSELNMSSLELGDSALYFCASSLGWGGNTEAFFGQGTRLTVV.

The J gene is TRBJ2-1, the V gene TRBV3-1 (or the pseudogene TRBV3-2); tentatively, D is TRBD1 (7 bases). The CDR3 spans 18 residues. The germline CDR1 and CDR2 sequences are LGHDT and YNNKEL (reference sequence). V lost 0 bases, J lost 1 base, and 16 bases lay in between. The CDR3 bases are TGTGCCAGCAGCCAAGACAGCGGGTGGACAGGATCCTACAATGAGCAGTTCTTC. Translation: CASSQDSGWTGSYNEQFF.

This clone was seen only once. The rearrangement joins TRBV15 to TRBJ2-5; D possibly corresponds to TRBD1 (6 bases). Germline lookup yields CDR1 LNHNV and CDR2 YYDKDF (reference sequence). CDR3 length: 13 amino acids. The ends were cut back, 1 base at V and 5 bases at J, with 8 bases in the middle. This CDR3 is CATSRVQGETQYF. The CDR3 nucleotides are TGTGCCACCAGCAGAGTACAGGGTGAGACCCAGTACTTC.

The chain couples TRBV9 to TRBJ2-7, with 9 bases matching TRBD1. CDR1 is SGDLS and CDR2 is YYNGEE in the germline V gene. This CDR3 contains 15 residues. Unmatched junction bases numbered 10, after V lost 2 bases and J lost 7 bases. The CDR3 DNA reads TGTGCCAGCAGCGTCTCCCCGGGACAGGGAGGAGAGCAGTACTTC. It codes for CASSVSPGQGGEQYF.

This clone showed up just a few times. This sequence joins TRBV12-3 or TRBV12-4 and TRBJ2-1; no clear D. V was shortened by 2 bases and J by 4 bases, with 6 bases between the two germline ends. The CDR3 loop spans 13 amino acids. The chain's CDR3 is CASSLLGYNEQFF. The CDR3 DNA is TGTGCCAGCAGTTTACTCGGTTACAATGAGCAGTTCTTC.

The chain carries TRBV29-1 and TRBJ1-5; 10 positions agree with TRBD1. The CDR3 length is 13 residues. Germline V gene data show CDR1 as SQVTM and CDR2 as ANQGSEA. Losses at the gene ends were 4 bases for V and 5 bases for J; bases not matched to a gene: 2. As DNA, the CDR3 is TGCAGCGTTGGCGGGACAGGGGATCAGCCCCAGCATTTT. This encodes CSVGGTGDQPQHF.

CDR3 bases: TGTGCCAGCTCACCCCAATATAGCAGCACCGGGGAGCTGTTTTTT. This codes for CASSPQYSSTGELFF. The rearrangement uses TRBV18 and TRBJ2-2; no reliable D call. Germline values: CDR1 KGHSH, CDR2 LQKENI. The CDR3 loop spans 15 amino acids. The V end lost 3 bases, the J end lost 4 bases, and 12 bases lay between the germline ends.

This clone was observed a handful of times. The chain is built from TRBV28 and TRBJ2-3, with 8 bases aligning to TRBD2. Germline trimming cut 3 bases from V and 6 bases from J; bases unmatched to any gene: 8. The germline V gene encodes CDR1 MDHEN and CDR2 SYDVKM. CDR3 length: 15 amino acids. CDR3 DNA sequence: TGTGCCAGCAGTTTGCCAACTAGCGGCGTCGATACGCAGTATTTT. It encodes CASSLPTSGVDTQYF. Full variable domain (missing parts from reference TRBV28 and TRBJ2-3): DVKVTQSSRYLVKRTGEKVFLECVQDMDHENMFWYRQDPGLGLRLIYFSYDVKMKEKGDIPEGYSVSREKKERFSLILESASTNQTSMYLCASSLPTSGVDTQYFGPGTRLTVL.